These T cell receptor beta chains were read from a single sample in a study of blood T cell repertoires in COVID-19. The repertoire was sequenced with immunoSEQ multiplex PCR; TCRdb's copy has only in-frame clones and lacks some. The sample consists of 250,000 or so clones, about 88% of them appearing once. The sequencing sample was made of PBMCs or T cells enriched from blood (not recorded which). The receptor set was obtained from a woman aged 50 to 60 who had recovered from COVID-19. CDR3s include the opening cysteine and the closing phenylalanine or tryptophan. Fields, in order: D gene, V gene, J gene, clone size, CDR3 length, CDR3 protein, CDR3 DNA. D genes are given only for firm matches. The listing skips clone size in some rows; elsewhere it reads once, few, many or a size class.

TRBD1	TRBV5-8	TRBJ1-2	NA	16	CASSSTGQGDRYGYTF	TGTGCCAGCAGTTCTACCGGACAGGGAGATCGCTATGGCTACACCTTC
TRBD1	TRBV11-2	TRBJ1-3	NA	13	CASRGTAGNTIYF	TGTGCCAGCAGGGGGACAGCCGGAAACACCATATATTTT
NA	TRBV29-1	TRBJ2-5	NA	14	CSVVGGPTVETQYF	TGCAGCGTTGTCGGAGGGCCGACGGTGGAGACCCAGTACTTC
TRBD1	TRBV5-4	TRBJ1-1	NA	14	CASSGRTGNTEAFF	TGTGCCAGCAGCGGACGGACAGGCAACACTGAAGCTTTCTTT
NA	TRBV18	TRBJ1-3	NA	17	CASSPLSLGVSGNTIYF	TGTGCCAGCTCACCACTTTCGTTAGGGGTCTCTGGAAACACCATATATTTT
NA	TRBV19	TRBJ1-5	NA	16	CASSILRDRGNQPQHF	TGTGCCAGTAGTATCCTGCGAGATAGAGGCAATCAGCCCCAGCATTTT
TRBD2	TRBV6-2/TRBV6-3	TRBJ2-7	NA	13	CASSLAGYYEQYF	TGTGCCAGCAGTTTAGCGGGCTACTACGAGCAGTACTTC
NA	TRBV4-3	TRBJ2-2	NA	15	CASSQDPGNTGELFF	TGCGCCAGCAGCCAAGATCCCGGGAACACCGGGGAGCTGTTTTTT
NA	TRBV3-1/TRBV3-2	TRBJ2-7	NA	12	CASSQASNEQYF	TGTGCCAGCAGCCAGGCCTCCAACGAGCAGTACTTC
NA	TRBV5-1	TRBJ1-2	NA	16	CASSLGPLQANYGYTF	TGCGCCAGCAGCTTGGGGCCCCTGCAGGCGAACTATGGCTACACCTTC
NA	TRBV5-8	TRBJ1-3	NA	14	CASSHNLDSGTIYF	TGTGCCAGCAGCCACAACTTAGATAGCGGCACCATATATTTT
TRBD1	TRBV19	TRBJ2-3	many	16	CASSIRPTGATDTQYF	TGTGCCAGTAGTATTCGACCGACAGGGGCCACAGATACGCAGTATTTT
TRBD2	TRBV7-8	TRBJ2-1	NA	15	CASSFLAGASNEQFF	TGTGCCAGCAGCTTCCTAGCGGGAGCCTCCAATGAGCAGTTCTTC
TRBD1	TRBV28	TRBJ1-2	NA	15	CASSFNRGRVGGYTF	TGTGCCAGCAGTTTTAACAGGGGGCGAGTTGGTGGCTACACCTTC
NA	TRBV7-9	TRBJ2-7	NA	13	CASSLGRFGEQYF	TGTGCCAGCAGCTTGGGGCGTTTCGGCGAGCAGTACTTC
TRBD2	TRBV7-2	TRBJ2-3	once	17	CASSLVVGGRGTDTQYF	TGTGCCAGCAGCTTAGTGGTAGGCGGGAGGGGCACAGATACGCAGTATTTT
NA	TRBV11-2	TRBJ1-2	NA	14	CASSLGEGRRGYTF	TGTGCCAGCAGCTTAGGAGAGGGGAGGAGGGGCTACACCTTC
TRBD2	TRBV6-1	TRBJ2-1	NA	18	CASSVFAPGLTTYNEQFF	TGTGCCAGCAGTGTTTTTGCACCGGGACTAACCACCTACAATGAGCAGTTCTTC
TRBD2	TRBV4-2	TRBJ2-1	NA	15	CASSQDFSGRNEQFF	TGTGCCAGCAGCCAAGACTTTAGCGGGAGGAATGAGCAGTTCTTC
NA	TRBV7-3	TRBJ2-2	NA	13	CASRPAGTGELFF	TGTGCCAGCAGGCCCGCGGGGACCGGGGAGCTGTTTTTT
NA	TRBV5-8	TRBJ1-2	few	14	CASSLPGVGYGYTF	TGTGCCAGCAGCTTGCCGGGGGTTGGCTATGGCTACACCTTC
TRBD1	TRBV27	TRBJ2-5	NA	15	CASSLGTGMEETQYF	TGTGCCAGCAGTTTAGGGACAGGGATGGAAGAGACCCAGTACTTC
TRBD1	TRBV5-6	TRBJ2-3	NA	15	CASSFDRGMSDTQYF	TGTGCCAGCAGTTTCGACAGGGGCATGTCAGATACGCAGTATTTT
NA	TRBV29-1	TRBJ2-4	NA	13	CSVAGNLGDIQYF	TGCAGCGTTGCCGGCAACTTAGGAGACATTCAGTACTTC
TRBD2	TRBV29-1	TRBJ2-1	NA	14	CSVGSGRAHNEQFF	TGCAGCGTTGGAAGCGGGAGGGCCCACAATGAGCAGTTCTTC
NA	TRBV27	TRBJ1-2	NA	19	CASMFLTKTNRGQNYGYTF	TGTGCCAGCATGTTTCTTACAAAAACCAATAGAGGACAGAACTATGGCTACACCTTC
NA	TRBV28	TRBJ2-5	NA	15	CASSRQGAGGETQYF	TGTGCCAGTAGTCGTCAGGGGGCGGGAGGGGAGACCCAGTACTTC
TRBD2	TRBV7-6	TRBJ2-1	once	16	CASSWSGTSGDNEQFF	TGTGCCAGCAGTTGGTCTGGGACTAGCGGAGACAATGAGCAGTTCTTC